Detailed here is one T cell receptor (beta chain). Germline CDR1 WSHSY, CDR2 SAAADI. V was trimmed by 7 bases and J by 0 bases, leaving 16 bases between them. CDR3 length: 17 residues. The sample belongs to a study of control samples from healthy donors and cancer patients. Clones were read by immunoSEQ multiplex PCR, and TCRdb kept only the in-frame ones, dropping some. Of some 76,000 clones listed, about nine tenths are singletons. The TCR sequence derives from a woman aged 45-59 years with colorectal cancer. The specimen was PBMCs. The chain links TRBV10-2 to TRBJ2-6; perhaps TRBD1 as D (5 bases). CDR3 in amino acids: CASKRSADSSGANVLTF. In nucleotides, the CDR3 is TGCGCCAGCAAACGTTCGGCAGACAGCTCTGGGGCCAACGTCCTGACTTTC.